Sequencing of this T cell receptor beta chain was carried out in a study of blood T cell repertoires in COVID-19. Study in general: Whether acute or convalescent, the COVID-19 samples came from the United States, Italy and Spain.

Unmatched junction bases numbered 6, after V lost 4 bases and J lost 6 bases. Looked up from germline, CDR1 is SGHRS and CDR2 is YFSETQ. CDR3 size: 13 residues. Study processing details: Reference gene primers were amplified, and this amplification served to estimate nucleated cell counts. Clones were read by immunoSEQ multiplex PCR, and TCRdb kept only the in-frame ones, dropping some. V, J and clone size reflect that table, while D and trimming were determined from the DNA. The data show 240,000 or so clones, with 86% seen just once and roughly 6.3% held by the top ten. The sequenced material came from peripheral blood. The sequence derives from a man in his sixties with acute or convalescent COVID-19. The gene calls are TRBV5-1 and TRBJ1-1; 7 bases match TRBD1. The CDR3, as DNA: TGCGCCAGCAGCCCACAGGGGAAGGCTGAAGCTTTCTTT. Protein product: CASSPQGKAEAFF.